A single sample gave rise to the 13 T cell receptor beta chains below, sequenced in a study of OX40 agonist ivuxolimab in advanced cancers. The receptor library was made with the immunoSEQ multiplex PCR assay. The immuneACCESS repertoire file appears here via TCRdb, limited to in-frame rearrangements. These files lack a portion of the clones; in checked studies, under half of the deficit traces to unresolved V genes, and the cause of the others is not known. The sample contains 77,000 or so clones, 90% to 95% of them found a single time. The top ten clonotypes cover approximately 0.32% of the sample. The sample consisted of CD4+ or CD8+ T cells sorted from blood, taken in a trial of the OX40 agonist ivuxolimab. The origin of the receptors is an adult with an advanced solid tumor such as melanoma, head and neck, liver or kidney cancer.

This clone was seen a few times. The chain couples TRBV19 to TRBJ1-5, with 7 bases that match TRBD1. The CDR3 has 16 residues. The germline V gene encodes CDR1 LNHDA and CDR2 SQIVND (reference sequence). The V and J ends lost 5 bases and 4 bases, in that order; junction bases with no gene match: 11. The CDR3 DNA follows: TGTGCCAGTAGTGATAACCCTTCAGGGGGTAATCAGCCCCAGCATTTT. Residues: CASSDNPSGGNQPQHF.

The chain is built from TRBV7-8 and TRBJ2-5; the D is unclear. Per the germline V gene, CDR1 is SGHVS and CDR2 is FQNEAQ. The CDR3 is 16 amino acids. With 2 bases removed from V and 0 bases from J, the gap between germline ends came to 13 bases. This CDR3 is CASSLNGRTHQETQYF. CDR3 sequence (DNA): TGTGCCAGCAGCTTAAACGGAAGGACCCACCAAGAGACCCAGTACTTC.

CDR3 loop: CASSWDRGYEQYF. The CDR3 nucleotides are TGTGCCAGCAGCTGGGACAGGGGATACGAGCAGTACTTC. This rearrangement joins TRBV5-8 to TRBJ2-7; 10 bases fit TRBD1. V shed 3 bases, J shed 4 bases, and the junction held 1 base outside the gene matches. The CDR3 is 13 residues long. The germline V gene has CDR1 SGHTS and CDR2 YDEGEE.

V is TRBV18 and J is TRBJ1-1; tentative D call: TRBD1 (5 bases). This CDR3 comprises 14 residues. The V and J ends lost 2 bases and 1 base respectively, with 8 bases between them. Germline CDR1 KGHSH, CDR2 LQKENI. The CDR3 sequence: CASSPTDKNTEAFF. For the CDR3, the DNA is TGTGCCAGCTCACCAACGGACAAGAACACTGAAGCTTTCTTT.

The chain employs TRBV19 and TRBJ2-3; D gene uncertain. Trimming cost V 5 bases and J 0 bases, with 12 bases left between them. The CDR3 runs to 15 residues. Germline lookup yields CDR1 LNHDA and CDR2 SQIVND (reference sequence). In nucleotides, the CDR3 is TGTGCCAGTAGTTCAGAAGAATTCAGCACAGATACGCAGTATTTT. Translation: CASSSEEFSTDTQYF.

This clone was counted a single time. This chain joins TRBV25-1 and TRBJ2-1; D unresolved. The CDR3 is 14 amino acids. Germline V gene sequence: CDR1 MGHDK, CDR2 SYGVNS. The V end lost 1 base, the J end lost 9 bases, and 13 bases lay between the germline ends. This CDR3 reads CASSEFKVKSEQFF. In DNA form, the CDR3 reads TGTGCCAGCAGTGAATTCAAGGTGAAGAGTGAGCAGTTCTTC.

This sequence joins TRBV6-6 and TRBJ1-2; 9 bases match TRBD1. CDR1 and CDR2 (germline): MNHNY, SVGAGI (reference sequence). This CDR3 has 15 residues. The ends lost 6 bases at V and 2 bases at J; junction bases unmatched: 7. CDR3 region: CASSPGTGPNYGYTF. The CDR3 bases are TGTGCCAGCAGCCCCGGGACAGGGCCGAACTATGGCTACACCTTC.

The chain is built from TRBV5-1 and TRBJ1-1; TRBD1 matches 10 bases. J lost 1 base, V lost 4 bases, and 7 bases had no gene match. This CDR3 region has 16 residues. Germline loops: CDR1 SGHRS, CDR2 YFSETQ. DNA of the CDR3: TGCGCCAGCAGCCCAGGACAGGGGGGGCCGAACACTGAAGCTTTCTTT. The encoded protein is CASSPGQGGPNTEAFF.

The count of this clone is one. J is TRBJ2-7 and V is TRBV5-5; perhaps TRBD1 as D (6 bases). Trimming shortened V by 0 bases and J by 6 bases, and 10 bases separated the two germline ends. The CDR3 sequence is 13 residues long. Per the germline V gene, CDR1 is SGHKS and CDR2 is YYEKEE (reference sequence). For the CDR3, the DNA is TGTGCCAGCAGCTTGGACAGGGTGCGCGAGCAGTACTTC. It codes for CASSLDRVREQYF.

The chain is built from TRBV29-1 and TRBJ2-1; the D is unclear. The CDR3 runs 13 residues. V was pared by 5 bases and J by 2 bases, with 10 bases between. Germline V gene lookup returns CDR1 SQVTM and CDR2 ANQGSEA. CDR3 coding DNA: TGCAGCGTTCAGCCTGCTCCCTACAATGAGCAGTTCTTC. Translation gives CSVQPAPYNEQFF.

The chain uses TRBV11-2 and TRBJ2-5; D remains unclear. The V end was cut by 5 bases, the J end by 1 base, with 8 bases between. CDR3 length: 13 amino acids. Germline V gives CDR1 SGHAT, CDR2 FQNNGV. The CDR3 region has the DNA TGTGCCAGCAGCGAAGCCCCCCAAGAGACCCAGTACTTC. Amino acids: CASSEAPQETQYF.

This chain connects TRBV6-6 to TRBJ2-3, with a tentative D call TRBD1 (6 bases). From germline, CDR1 is MNHNY and CDR2 SVGAGI (reference sequence). The ends were cut back, 5 bases at V and 4 bases at J, with 19 bases in the middle. This CDR3 is 16 amino acids long. CDR3 in amino acids: CASSHFTGTGPDTQYF. The CDR3 DNA reads TGTGCCAGCAGTCATTTCACAGGGACCGGCCCAGATACGCAGTATTTT.

This chain uses TRBV4-3 with TRBJ2-1, with 7 bases that match TRBD1. The CDR3 length is 17 residues. V shed 1 base and J 0 bases; nucleotides not matched to a gene: 6. CDR1 and CDR2 (germline): LGHNA, YSLEER. CDR3 residues: CASSQVSTGDSYNEQFF. The CDR3 DNA reads TGCGCCAGCAGCCAAGTTTCCACAGGGGACTCCTACAATGAGCAGTTCTTC.